The text below deals with one T cell receptor beta chain. Antigen unknown. The libraries were made with immunoSEQ version 4 in survey mode. The method was immunoSEQ multiplex PCR; TCRdb's version includes in-frame clones alone and lacks a portion of them. The sample contains about 20,000 clones, 70% to 80% of which appear only once. The source of the sample is a study of persistence of HIV-infected CD4 T cells. Study observations and caveats: Antigen-responding cells were enriched for degenerate expanded CDR3beta sequences. TCRbeta richness was lower in CMV- and Gag-responding cells than in anti-CD3/anti-CD28-responding cells. Within sorted populations, more oligoclonal TCRs accompanied more oligoclonal proviruses.

CDR1 and CDR2 (germline): SEHNR, FQNEAQ (reference sequence). The CDR3 totals 13 residues. V shed 5 bases and J shed 3 bases, with 10 bases lying between them. Lysates of CMV-infected fibroblasts at around 9.9 ug/mL stimulated these cells. Sorting of responding CD4+ T cells relied on upregulated CD40 ligand together with CD69. The sequence derives from an adult man with HIV who was CMV-seropositive. Sequencing was performed on CD4+ T cells sorted from PBMCs after approximately 19-hour stimulation, taken from a patient who received antiretroviral therapy. The V gene is TRBV7-9, the J gene TRBJ1-1, with TRBD1 as a possible D gene (6 bases). CDR3: CASSPPGDTEAFF. CDR3 coding DNA: TGTGCCAGCAGCCCGCCAGGGGACACTGAAGCTTTCTTT.